This T cell receptor (beta chain) derives from a study of blood T cell repertoires in COVID-19. Looking at the study overall: Sources were T cells, B-cell-depleted T cells, or PBMCs; the material itself was cDNA or gDNA.

In the authors' methods: For nucleated cells, counts were estimated from reference gene primer amplification. TCRdb's copy holds only in-frame clones and misses some; the assay was immunoSEQ multiplex PCR. The D gene and trimming were derived from the DNA, and the V and J assignments and clone size from that table. The repertoire includes about 200,000 clones, 80% of them detected once, and over 7% sits in the top ten. Trimming pared 1 base from V and 4 bases from J, leaving 12 bases between. This CDR3 spans 15 amino acids. The germline gives CDR1 SGHRS, CDR2 YFSETQ. The chain employs TRBV5-1 and TRBJ2-1; D may be TRBD1 (6 bases). The TCR was taken from a woman aged 35 to 49 with acute COVID-19. The sample was PBMCs or T cells enriched from blood (not recorded which). The CDR3 region has the DNA TGCGCCAGCAGCTTGTCCGGGACACAGTACAATGAGCAGTTCTTC. Its protein is CASSLSGTQYNEQFF.